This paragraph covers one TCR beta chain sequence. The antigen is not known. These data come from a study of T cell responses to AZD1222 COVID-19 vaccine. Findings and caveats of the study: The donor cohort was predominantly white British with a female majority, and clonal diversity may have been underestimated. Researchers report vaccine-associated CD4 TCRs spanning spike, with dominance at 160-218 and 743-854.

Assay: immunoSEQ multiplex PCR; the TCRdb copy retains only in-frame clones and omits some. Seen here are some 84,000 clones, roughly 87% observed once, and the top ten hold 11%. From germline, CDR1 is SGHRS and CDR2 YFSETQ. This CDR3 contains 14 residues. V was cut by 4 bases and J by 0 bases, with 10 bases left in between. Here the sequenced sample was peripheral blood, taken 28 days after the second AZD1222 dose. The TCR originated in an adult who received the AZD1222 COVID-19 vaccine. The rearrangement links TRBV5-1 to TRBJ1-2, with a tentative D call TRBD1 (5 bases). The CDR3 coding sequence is TGCGCCAGCAGCCCCGGACATACTAACTATGGCTACACCTTC. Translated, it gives CASSPGHTNYGYTF.